This T cell receptor beta chain is drawn from a study of CD4 T cells in relation to SARS-CoV-2 and coronaviruses. This clone was observed a single time. Its antigen is currently unknown. V was pared by 6 bases and J by 2 bases, with 17 bases between. From germline, CDR1 is MDHEN and CDR2 SYDVKM. The length of the CDR3 is 16 residues. Repertoires were generated with immunoSEQ multiplex PCR, while TCRdb's copy carries only in-frame clones and drops some. This table holds about 21,000 clones, just over 75% found once. The unexposed donors gave CD4+ T cells in about 2010-2018, prior to COVID-19. Isolation of CD4+ T cells took place after approximately 10 days in culture.

Specimen: CD4+ T cells from PBMCs, cultured in vitro. This sequence joins TRBV28 and TRBJ2-1; TRBD2 is a possible D gene (8 bases). This receptor was obtained from a human donor in good health. This CDR3 is CASRLGTRGPYNEQFF. CDR3 sequence (DNA): TGTGCCAGCAGACTTGGGACTAGGGGGCCCTACAATGAGCAGTTCTTC.